This is a list of T cell receptor beta chains from one sample in a study of human T cells and chemical hapten exposure. TCRdb ran MiXCR on the RACE reads and lists one entry per CDR3 protein. The sample holds around 71,000 distinct CDR3 sequences; 9.8% are singletons and the top ten take approximately 3%. This sample comprised whole blood, obtained in connection with sensitization to the hapten diphenylcyclopropenone (DPC). Receptors were obtained from a woman in her forties with alopecia areata. Some clones in this sample may be carry-over from other donors' samples. The CDR3 runs from the conserved cysteine through the conserved F or W. D genes are given only for firm matches. Not all rows give a size; the values are once, few, many and, for expanded clones, a class.

J: TRBJ2-1
V: TRBV9
D: .
size: many
DNA: TGTGCCAGCAGCGTAGAAGACTTAGGTTACAATGAGCAGTTCTTC
CDR3: CASSVEDLGYNEQFF

J: TRBJ2-7
V: TRBV20-1
D: TRBD2
size: .
DNA: TGCAGTGCCCTACTAGCGGGGGCCGTCTACGAGCAGTACTTC
CDR3: CSALLAGAVYEQYF

J: TRBJ2-2
V: TRBV6-1
D: TRBD1
size: many
DNA: TGTGCCAGCAGTTGGACAGGGGGATTCACCGGGGAGCTGTTTTTT
CDR3: CASSWTGGFTGELFF

J: TRBJ1-6
V: TRBV28
D: TRBD1
size: many
DNA: TGTGCCAGCAGTCCTATGGGACAGGGAAGATCACCCCTCCACTTT
CDR3: CASSPMGQGRSPLHF

J: TRBJ2-7
V: TRBV14
D: TRBD1
size: .
DNA: TGTGCCAGCAGCCAAGTGCCGGGACAGGGTCGTAGCTACGAGCAGTACTTC
CDR3: CASSQVPGQGRSYEQYF

J: TRBJ1-2
V: TRBV7-9
D: .
size: many
DNA: TGTGCCAGCAGCTTCGAGGGACGGATCAACTATGGCTACACCTTC
CDR3: CASSFEGRINYGYTF

J: TRBJ1-1
V: TRBV4-1
D: .
size: .
DNA: TGCGCCAGCAGCCAAGAGACGGGCAGAATGAACACTGAAGCTTTCTTT
CDR3: CASSQETGRMNTEAFF

J: TRBJ1-1
V: TRBV29-1
D: TRBD1
size: many
DNA: TGCAGCGGCCGACAGGGGGGAGGCACTGAAGCTTTCTTT
CDR3: CSGRQGGGTEAFF

J: TRBJ1-2
V: TRBV5-1
D: .
size: few
DNA: TGCGCCAGCAGCCACAATCTGGGCAACTATGGCTACACCTTC
CDR3: CASSHNLGNYGYTF

J: TRBJ1-2
V: TRBV11-2
D: .
size: .
DNA: TGTGCCAGCAGCCCCACGGGACCGAACTATGGCTACACCTTC
CDR3: CASSPTGPNYGYTF

J: TRBJ2-2
V: TRBV30
D: TRBD1
size: many
DNA: TGTGCCAGCGAGGACAGGGGGGACACCGGGGAGCTGTTTTTT
CDR3: CASEDRGDTGELFF

J: TRBJ1-2
V: TRBV6-2/TRBV6-3
D: TRBD1
size: .
DNA: TGTGCCAGCAGTCCAGCCTGGACAGGGTATGGCTACACCTTC
CDR3: CASSPAWTGYGYTF

J: TRBJ2-7
V: TRBV6-1
D: TRBD1
size: many
DNA: TGTGCCAGCAGTGAAGCGCTTGGGACAGCTAATTACGAGCAGTACTTC
CDR3: CASSEALGTANYEQYF

J: TRBJ1-2
V: TRBV5-6
D: .
size: many
DNA: TGTGCCAGCAGCTTGCTGACAGGCGATAACTATGGCTACACCTTC
CDR3: CASSLLTGDNYGYTF

J: TRBJ2-6
V: TRBV6-5
D: .
size: .
DNA: TGTGCCAGCAGTTACCTGAGCTCTGGGGCCAACGTCCTGACTTTC
CDR3: CASSYLSSGANVLTF

J: TRBJ2-3
V: TRBV20-1
D: TRBD1
size: many
DNA: TGCAGTGCGCTGACAGGGGTGACAGATACGCAGTATTTT
CDR3: CSALTGVTDTQYF

J: TRBJ1-2
V: TRBV4-1
D: .
size: medium-sized
DNA: TGCGCCAGCAGCCAAGATATAATCCAGACTAACTATGGCTACACCTTC
CDR3: CASSQDIIQTNYGYTF

J: TRBJ2-7
V: TRBV5-4
D: TRBD2
size: few
DNA: TGTGCCAGCTCCTCCTCCGGGAGGTACGAGCAGTACTTC
CDR3: CASSSSGRYEQYF

J: TRBJ2-3
V: TRBV5-4
D: .
size: .
DNA: TGTGCCAGCAGCTTGGAAGGGCATACGCAGTATTTT
CDR3: CASSLEGHTQYF

J: TRBJ2-2
V: TRBV6-4
D: .
size: .
DNA: TGTGCCAGCAGTCTGACGGCGGGGACGAACACCGGGGAGCTGTTTTTT
CDR3: CASSLTAGTNTGELFF

J: TRBJ2-7
V: TRBV6-5
D: TRBD1
size: few
DNA: TGTGCCAGCAGTTCCTTACAGGGGTATGGTTCCTACGAGCAGTACTTC
CDR3: CASSSLQGYGSYEQYF

J: TRBJ2-7
V: TRBV28
D: .
size: many
DNA: TGTGCCAGCAGGATCCCCGCCGGGACCTACGAGCAGTACTTC
CDR3: CASRIPAGTYEQYF

J: TRBJ1-6
V: TRBV12-3/TRBV12-4
D: .
size: many
DNA: TGTGCCAGCAGCTCAGGGCCCCCCGGGGAGGAAGGTTCACCCCTCCACTTT
CDR3: CASSSGPPGEEGSPLHF

J: TRBJ2-2
V: TRBV5-5
D: .
size: many
DNA: TGTGCCAGCAGCTTTCAGGGGAGGAACACCGGGGAGCTGTTTTTT
CDR3: CASSFQGRNTGELFF

J: TRBJ2-5
V: TRBV29-1
D: .
size: many
DNA: TGCAGCGTTGAAGAAGAAGACTTCCAAGAGACCCAGTACTTC
CDR3: CSVEEEDFQETQYF

J: TRBJ2-7
V: TRBV28
D: .
size: many
DNA: TGTGCCAGCAGTCAGGGTGAAACCTACGAACAGTACTTC
CDR3: CASSQGETYEQYF

J: TRBJ1-2
V: TRBV5-1
D: TRBD1
size: .
DNA: TGCGCCAGCAGCTTGGCCAGGGGGCAGGATGGCTACACCTTC
CDR3: CASSLARGQDGYTF

J: TRBJ2-7
V: TRBV28
D: .
size: many
DNA: TGTGCCAGCAGTTTATATTCGGCCTACGAGCAGTACTTC
CDR3: CASSLYSAYEQYF

J: TRBJ2-7
V: TRBV6-5
D: .
size: .
DNA: TGTGCCACCGGGCAGGGACACTCCGAGCAGTACTTC
CDR3: CATGQGHSEQYF

J: TRBJ2-2
V: TRBV7-9
D: .
size: many
DNA: TGTGCCAGCAGCTCCCGAGGAGGGGGGACCCTACCCGGGGAGCTGTTTTTT
CDR3: CASSSRGGGTLPGELFF

J: TRBJ2-2
V: TRBV5-1
D: .
size: many
DNA: TGCGCCAGCAGCTTACCCCCGGACACCTTGAACACCGGGGAGCTGTTTTTT
CDR3: CASSLPPDTLNTGELFF

J: TRBJ2-7
V: TRBV7-9
D: TRBD1
size: few
DNA: TGTGCCAGCAGCTTACCGGGACAGGGAGAGTTGTCTTACGAGCAGTACTTC
CDR3: CASSLPGQGELSYEQYF

J: TRBJ2-5
V: TRBV7-2
D: TRBD2
size: many
DNA: TGTGCCAGCAACCCGGGGGGGCGGTACCAAGAGACCCAGTACTTC
CDR3: CASNPGGRYQETQYF

J: TRBJ1-2
V: TRBV20-1
D: .
size: many
DNA: TGCAGTGCCACCAAGGGAAACAACTATGGCTACACCTTC
CDR3: CSATKGNNYGYTF

J: TRBJ1-5
V: TRBV18
D: .
size: .
DNA: TGTGCCAGCTCACCGGACGACAATCAGCCCCAGCATTTT
CDR3: CASSPDDNQPQHF

J: TRBJ2-3
V: TRBV12-3/TRBV12-4
D: .
size: many
DNA: TGTGCCAGCAGTTCCCCCGGGGGCTCTAGCACAGATACGCAGTATTTT
CDR3: CASSSPGGSSTDTQYF

J: TRBJ2-2
V: TRBV27
D: TRBD2
size: .
DNA: TGTGCCAGCTCGCCCGGGGGGACCACCGGGGAGCTGTTTTTT
CDR3: CASSPGGTTGELFF

J: TRBJ1-1
V: TRBV5-1
D: TRBD1
size: few
DNA: TGCGCCAGCAGGACGACAGGGGCCCTTGAAGCTTTCTTT
CDR3: CASRTTGALEAFF

J: TRBJ2-7
V: TRBV5-8
D: .
size: .
DNA: TGTGCCAGCAGCTCCGCTACCTCCTACGAGCAGTACTTC
CDR3: CASSSATSYEQYF

J: TRBJ2-1
V: TRBV5-1
D: .
size: few
DNA: TGCGCCAGCAGACGGGAGAATGAGCAGTTCTTC
CDR3: CASRRENEQFF

J: TRBJ2-7
V: TRBV6-6
D: .
size: .
DNA: TGTGCCAGCAGCTGGGCCCTCAACGAGCAGTACTTC
CDR3: CASSWALNEQYF

J: TRBJ2-5
V: TRBV7-2
D: .
size: few
DNA: TGTGCCAGCAGCTTAGAACCGGTGGCTATAACTTTCCAAGAGACCCAGTACTTC
CDR3: CASSLEPVAITFQETQYF

J: TRBJ1-2
V: TRBV4-1
D: TRBD1
size: many
DNA: TGCGCCAGCAGCCAAAACAGGGGCCCACTTCCCTACACCTTC
CDR3: CASSQNRGPLPYTF

J: TRBJ1-4
V: TRBV2
D: .
size: .
DNA: TGTGCCAGCATCCCACGGAGAGGGGTTGGTGAAAAACTGTTTTTT
CDR3: CASIPRRGVGEKLFF